Presented here are 30 T cell receptor beta chains from one specimen sequenced in a study of control samples from healthy donors and cancer patients. This table comes from immunoSEQ multiplex PCR, and its TCRdb copy is limited to in-frame clones, with some not included. The table lists around 140,000 clones, about 90% of them singletons. The sequenced sample was PBMCs. The receptor source for this set is a man aged 50 to 59 with head and neck cancer.

The chain employs TRBV5-1 and TRBJ2-1, with D perhaps matching TRBD1 or TRBD2 (5 bases each). CDR1 and CDR2 (germline): SGHRS, YFSETQ. V lost 3 bases to trimming and J lost 11 bases, with 18 bases between them. The CDR3 extends over 14 amino acids. The CDR3 DNA is TGCGCCAGCAGCTCTACACCTGGGACGGGCAAGCAGTTCTTC. Its protein product is CASSSTPGTGKQFF.

The chain couples TRBV29-1 to TRBJ1-2; D call uncertain. V dropped 5 bases and J dropped 5 bases, with 12 bases sitting between them. The CDR3 extends over 12 amino acids. Germline-derived CDR1 and CDR2 are SQVTM and ANQGSEA. CDR3 in amino acids: CSVSSGRYGYTF. DNA of the CDR3: TGCAGCGTTTCCTCGGGGAGGTATGGCTACACCTTC.

This sequence joins TRBV29-1 and TRBJ2-4, with unresolved D. Germline assignment: CDR1 SQVTM and CDR2 ANQGSEA. V lost 0 bases, J lost 0 bases, and 3 bases lay in between. The CDR3 runs 13 residues. CDR3 sequence (DNA): TGCAGCGTTGAAGACCTAGCCAAAAACATTCAGTACTTC. Its protein is CSVEDLAKNIQYF.

J is TRBJ2-7 and V is TRBV28; TRBD2 is a possible D gene (6 bases). Trimming took 5 bases from V and 4 from J, leaving 21 bases between them. Germline V lookup: CDR1 MDHEN, CDR2 SYDVKM. The CDR3 is 16 residues long. CDR3 loop: CASSGGPGLSVYEQYF. CDR3 nucleotide sequence: TGTGCCAGCAGTGGGGGACCGGGACTGTCAGTTTACGAGCAGTACTTC.

The chain joins TRBV4-1 to TRBJ1-2, with 7 bases fitting TRBD1. After removal of 1 base from V and 4 bases from J, the junction contained 9 bases not matched to a gene. There are 16 residues in the CDR3. CDR1 and CDR2 (germline): MGHRA, YSYEKL. The CDR3 DNA follows: TGCGCCAGCAGCCAAGCGCCGGGACAGAAGTTCTATGGCTACACCTTC. This encodes CASSQAPGQKFYGYTF.

Turning to this clone: The identical CDR3 is also encoded by other nucleotide sequences in the sample. The chain couples TRBV10-3 to TRBJ2-1; perhaps TRBD1 as D (6 bases). V lost 8 bases, J lost 0 bases, and 23 bases lay in between. The germline gives CDR1 ENHRY, CDR2 SYGVKD. The CDR3 sequence is 18 residues long. CDR3 amino acids: CAIYGGVQGTPSYNEQFF. The CDR3 DNA follows: TGTGCCATCTACGGCGGTGTCCAGGGGACCCCCTCCTACAATGAGCAGTTCTTC.

The chain links TRBV30 to TRBJ1-5; 9 bases line up with TRBD1. J lost 6 bases, V lost 0 bases, and 3 bases had no gene match. Germline V gene sequence: CDR1 GTSNPN, CDR2 SVGIG (reference sequence). The CDR3 length is 14 residues. The CDR3 DNA is TGTGCCTGGAGTGTACAGGGGGCTGGTCAGCCCCAGCATTTT. Translated, it gives CAWSVQGAGQPQHF.

This clone came up once. Here the CDR3 reads CASHLAGEETQYF. CDR3 coding DNA: TGTGCCAGCCATCTAGCGGGGGAAGAGACCCAGTACTTC. The gene calls are TRBV2 and TRBJ2-5, with 10 bases matching TRBD2. This CDR3 is 13 amino acids long. J lost 3 bases, V lost 8 bases, and 3 bases had no gene match. Germline V gene lookup returns CDR1 SNHLY and CDR2 FYNNEI.

This clone was observed once. This chain joins TRBV7-3 and TRBJ2-1; D is unclear. Germline V gives CDR1 SGHTA, CDR2 FQGTGA. V was shortened by 6 bases and J by 7 bases, with 13 bases between the two germline ends. There are 13 residues in the CDR3. CDR3 sequence (DNA): TGTGCCAGCAGTTATTATGGAAATAATGAGCAGTTCTTC. Translating it yields CASSYYGNNEQFF.

The genes are TRBV29-1 and TRBJ2-2; a possible D gene is TRBD1 (6 bases). V lost 3 bases to trimming and J lost 5 bases, with 7 bases between them. CDR1 SQVTM and CDR2 ANQGSEA come from the germline V gene. The CDR3 sequence is 12 residues long. Here the CDR3 DNA reads TGCAGCGTTGACAGGGGTACCGGGGAGCTGTTTTTT. Its translation: CSVDRGTGELFF.

V gene TRBV19 combines with J gene TRBJ1-2; TRBD1 is a possible D gene (6 bases). Germline V gene lookup returns CDR1 LNHDA and CDR2 SQIVND (reference sequence). Trimming pared 0 bases from V and 4 bases from J, leaving 9 bases between. The CDR3 is made up of 14 amino acids. CDR3 in DNA: TGTGCCAGTAGTATAGAGGGCAGGGGCTATGGCTACACCTTC. Translated, it gives CASSIEGRGYGYTF. The full variable domain, rest sourced from reference TRBV19 and TRBJ1-2, is DGGITQSPKYLFRKEGQNVTLSCEQNLNHDAMYWYRQDPGQGLRLIYYSQIVNDFQKGDIAEGYSVSREKKESFPLTVTSAQKNPTAFYLCASSIEGRGYGYTFGSGTRLTVV.

J is TRBJ1-2 and V is TRBV11-2; D ambiguous. V was cut by 1 base and J by 5 bases, with 14 bases left in between. The CDR3 length is 15 residues. Germline-derived CDR1 and CDR2 are SGHAT and FQNNGV. In nucleotides, the CDR3 is TGTGCCAGCAGCTTAGGAGCCCGCGGGCGGTATGGCTACACCTTC. This codes for CASSLGARGRYGYTF.

The chain couples TRBV24-1 to TRBJ1-1; tentatively, D is TRBD1 (5 bases). The V end was cut by 2 bases, the J end by 5 bases, with 11 bases between. CDR3 length: 14 amino acids. Germline V CDR1 and CDR2: KGHDR, SFDVKD. CDR3 sequence (DNA): TGTGCCACCAGTGATTCTGGGGCTGGGACTGAAGCTTTCTTT. This encodes CATSDSGAGTEAFF.

The J gene is TRBJ2-3, the V gene TRBV19, with D maybe TRBD2 (5 bases). CDR1 is LNHDA and CDR2 is SQIVND in the germline V gene (reference sequence). The CDR3 length is 13 residues. The V and J ends lost 8 bases and 0 bases respectively, with 9 bases between them. CDR3 residues: CASSGGSTDTQYF. CDR3 nucleotides: TGTGCCAGTTCGGGCGGGAGCACAGATACGCAGTATTTT.

The chain links TRBV28 to TRBJ2-2, with 7 bases aligning to TRBD2. From germline, CDR1 is MDHEN and CDR2 SYDVKM. The CDR3 totals 17 residues. V dropped 6 bases and J dropped 5; count of bases not matched to a gene: 15. CDR3 region: CASRGQGGSYRTGELFF. The CDR3 DNA sequence: TGTGCCAGCAGGGGGCAGGGAGGGTCGTATCGGACCGGGGAGCTGTTTTTT.

The chain carries TRBV10-3 and TRBJ1-1, with D perhaps TRBD1 (5 bases). The V end lost 6 bases, the J end lost 0 bases, and 11 bases lay between the germline ends. The CDR3 totals 14 residues. Per the germline V gene, CDR1 is ENHRY and CDR2 is SYGVKD. The CDR3 bases are TGTGCCATCAGACCCCGGGACGTGAACACTGAAGCTTTCTTT. Translating gives CAIRPRDVNTEAFF.

The chain employs TRBV6-5 and TRBJ2-7; 10 bases are a match to TRBD2. CDR1 and CDR2 from the germline V gene are MNHEY and SVGAGI. Germline trimming cut 6 bases from V and 7 bases from J; bases unmatched to any gene: 9. The CDR3 sequence is 14 residues long. The CDR3 region is CASSFLAGVGEQYF. Here the CDR3 DNA reads TGTGCCAGCAGCTTCCTAGCGGGAGTGGGAGAGCAGTACTTC.

This sequence joins TRBV28 and TRBJ2-5, with a possible D match to TRBD1 (6 bases). CDR1 is MDHEN, CDR2 SYDVKM, per germline. This CDR3 has 15 amino acids. Trimming took 5 bases from V and 2 from J, leaving 15 bases between them. CDR3 DNA sequence: TGTGCCAGCAGTCCCACGGGACACTTACAAGAGACCCAGTACTTC. It is translated as CASSPTGHLQETQYF.

The V gene is TRBV7-2, the J gene TRBJ1-2; maybe TRBD1 (6 bases). The CDR3 sequence is 15 residues long. Trimming took 4 bases from V and 3 from J, leaving 15 bases between them. Germline V gene lookup returns CDR1 SGHTA and CDR2 FQGNSA. The CDR3 DNA follows: TGTGCCAGCAGCTATAATCCGACAGGACACTATGGCTACACCTTC. As protein: CASSYNPTGHYGYTF.

The chain carries TRBV4-2 and TRBJ1-3; no reliable D call. Germline CDR1 and CDR2: LGHNA and YNFKEQ. This CDR3 comprises 16 residues. V lost 5 bases to trimming and J lost 0 bases, with 14 bases between them. CDR3 protein: CASSSQDAGSGNTIYF. The CDR3 DNA is TGTGCCAGCAGCTCTCAGGACGCAGGCTCTGGAAACACCATATATTTT.

The chain is built from TRBV11-3 and TRBJ2-1; 7 positions agree with TRBD1. Germline V CDR1 and CDR2: SGHNT, YENEEA. The CDR3 spans 16 residues. The V gene end was trimmed by 0 bases and the J gene end by 6 bases; junction bases not matched to a gene: 8. The CDR3 DNA follows: TGTGCCAGCAGCTTAGATGGGGCAGGGGGTTCCAATGAGCAGTTCTTC. Its protein is CASSLDGAGGSNEQFF.

V and J are TRBV5-5 and TRBJ2-4; a weak D match, TRBD2 (6 bases). This CDR3 is 14 amino acids long. The germline gives CDR1 SGHKS, CDR2 YYEKEE (reference sequence). With 4 bases removed from V and 6 bases from J, the gap between germline ends came to 14 bases. The CDR3 here is CASSDIDGGNIQYF. CDR3 nucleotides: TGTGCCAGCAGCGATATCGACGGGGGAAACATTCAGTACTTC.

The chain employs TRBV15 and TRBJ1-5; TRBD1 matches at 10 bases. The CDR3 is 18 residues long. Germline V gives CDR1 LNHNV, CDR2 YYDKDF (reference sequence). After removal of 0 bases from V and 4 bases from J, the junction contained 9 bases not matched to a gene. CDR3 protein: CATSRDPRQGAWNQPQHF. In nucleotides, the CDR3 is TGTGCCACCAGCAGAGATCCTCGACAGGGGGCATGGAATCAGCCCCAGCATTTT.

The chain has TRBV7-9 and TRBJ2-1; 11 nucleotides line up with TRBD1. This CDR3 region has 16 residues. Germline values: CDR1 SEHNR, CDR2 FQNEAQ (reference sequence). J was trimmed by 0 bases and V by 6 bases; bases with no gene match: 4. The CDR3 region is CASRSGTGGSYNEQFF. CDR3 bases: TGTGCCAGCAGATCGGGGACAGGGGGCTCCTACAATGAGCAGTTCTTC.

This clone was seen once. The rearrangement links TRBV18 to TRBJ1-4; D gene ambiguous. The CDR3 contains 16 residues. The V gene's germline CDR1 is KGHSH and CDR2 LQKENI. Between the trimmed V and J ends, which lost 3 bases and 8 bases, there was a span of 19 bases. CDR3 in DNA: TGTGCCAGCTCACCCCAGAGAAGGGTTGAAGAGGAAAAACTGTTTTTT. Protein product: CASSPQRRVEEEKLFF.

This clone was counted between two and nine times. The chain carries TRBV6-2 or TRBV6-3 and TRBJ2-3; D gene uncertain. V lost 4 bases to trimming and J lost 2 bases, with 13 bases between them. In germline, CDR1 is MNHEY, CDR2 SVGEGT. The CDR3 is made up of 15 amino acids. CDR3: CASSFPGPPTDTQYF. As DNA, the CDR3 is TGTGCCAGCAGTTTTCCGGGTCCTCCCACAGATACGCAGTATTTT.

V usage is TRBV24-1 and J usage is TRBJ2-1; 12 bases agree with TRBD1. Unmatched junction bases numbered 15, after V lost 1 base and J lost 6 bases. Per germline, CDR1 KGHDR and CDR2 SFDVKD. The CDR3 extends over 20 amino acids. The CDR3, as DNA: TGTGCCACCAGTGATTTCAGGTTAGGGACAGGGGGCGGGTTTGGCAATGAGCAGTTCTTC. Translation gives CATSDFRLGTGGGFGNEQFF.

CDR3 in DNA: TGTGCCAGCAGTTACTCACCGGCGGGAGATGGGGAGACCCAGTACTTC. As protein: CASSYSPAGDGETQYF. This sequence joins TRBV6-5 and TRBJ2-5, with TRBD2 matching over 7 bases. CDR1 and CDR2 from the germline V gene are MNHEY and SVGAGI. The CDR3 is 16 residues long. V was clipped by 0 bases and J by 5 bases; unmatched bases: 9.

The rearrangement links TRBV2 to TRBJ1-1; D is uncertain. The CDR3 is made up of 14 amino acids. Germline values: CDR1 SNHLY, CDR2 FYNNEI. The V gene lost 6 bases and the J gene lost 6 bases, with 17 bases spanning the gap. The DNA of the CDR3 is TGTGCCAGCAGCCAAGATGGGCCCAAGGCTGAAGCTTTCTTT. Amino acids: CASSQDGPKAEAFF.

The V and J genes are TRBV5-1 and TRBJ1-6; the D is unclear. The CDR3 covers 17 residues. V shed 0 bases and J shed 7 bases, with 17 bases lying between them. The germline V gene has CDR1 SGHRS and CDR2 YFSETQ. The CDR3 loop reads CASSLGGRDRWNSPLHF. For the CDR3, the DNA is TGCGCCAGCAGCTTGGGTGGCCGGGATCGGTGGAATTCACCCCTCCACTTT.